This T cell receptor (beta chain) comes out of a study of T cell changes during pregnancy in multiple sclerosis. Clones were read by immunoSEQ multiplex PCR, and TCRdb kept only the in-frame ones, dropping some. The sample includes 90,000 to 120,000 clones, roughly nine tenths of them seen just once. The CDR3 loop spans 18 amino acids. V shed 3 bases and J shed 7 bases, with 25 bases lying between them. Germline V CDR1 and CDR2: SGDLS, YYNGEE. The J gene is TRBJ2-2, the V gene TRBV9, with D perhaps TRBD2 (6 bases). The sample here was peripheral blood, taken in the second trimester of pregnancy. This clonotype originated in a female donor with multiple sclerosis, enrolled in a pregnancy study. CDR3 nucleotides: TGTGCCAGCAGCGCTCCGTCCGGTGGGGGGAGAGAAGGCGGGGAGCTGTTTTTT. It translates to CASSAPSGGGREGGELFF. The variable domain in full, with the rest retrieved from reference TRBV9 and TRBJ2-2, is DSGVTQTPKHLITATGQRVTLRCSPRSGDLSVYWYQQSLDQGLQFLIQYYNGEERAKGNILERFSAQQFPDLHSELNLSSLELGDSALYFCASSAPSGGGREGGELFFGEGSRLTVL.